This TCR beta chain appears in the sequencing data of a study of blood T cell repertoires in COVID-19 (dated by TCRdb to about 2020). The study in broad terms: Collaborator samples came from the United States, Italy and Spain and covered acute and convalescent phases of COVID-19. The prospective study material was composed of cDNA or gDNA derived from T cells, B-cell-depleted T cells, or PBMCs. Deeply sampled blood TCRbeta repertoires from subjects exposed to, actively infected with, or recovered from COVID-19 were included in the dataset. The repertoires were released in a freely available public database intended as a resource for research on the immune response to SARS-CoV-2. The samples were drawn from the first 160 participants of the ongoing ImmuneRACE study and from 1,254 subjects provided by 6 global collaborators. The sample metadata nearly always contained a de-identified subject ID, COVID-19 status, age in years and sex. HLA class I and class II types, where available, came from metadata supplied by the sample provider rather than from assay-based typing.

Broad study findings and their caveats: The amount of clinical and demographic metadata varied by source and participant and was provided uncurated.

With respect to this clone: Its target antigen remains unknown. Per-base quality was not reported, and no clone a single base away is much larger than it.

Including the terminal cysteine and phenylalanine, the CDR3 comprises 14 residues. Only the CDR3 DNA is retained, 42 bases long and in frame from the first base. V gives up 6 bases and J gives up 2 bases, and the segment between their germline ends measures 14 bases. CDR1 and CDR2 (MDHEN, SYDVKM) derive from the germline V gene. TCRbeta CDR3 regions were amplified from genomic DNA by means of the immunoSEQ Assay, a bias-controlled multiplex PCR. In the paper's pipeline: The number of nucleated cells in each sample was estimated by amplification of reference gene primers within the assay. To quantify the absolute abundance of each unique TCRbeta CDR3 rearrangement, sequence reads were collapsed and filtered. For each sample, productive Simpson clonality was calculated as the square root of Simpson's diversity index across productive rearrangements. TCRdb obtained this table from immuneACCESS and retained in-frame rearrangements with V and J assigned. These tables miss some clones; where compared with another copy, unresolved V genes account for less than half of the shortfall, and the remainder is unexplained. The DNA was the basis for D and trimming; V, J and clone size are from that table. This sample gives roughly 230,000 clones in total; 75% to 90% of them show up just once. Roughly 4.8% of the sample goes to the ten largest clones.

Samples from volunteer blood donors who had recovered from COVID-19 were contributed by a second Seattle source. Whole blood was collected in K2EDTA tubes by collaborating institutions according to the institutions' own protocols. For TCRbeta analysis, collaborators shipped samples in one of three forms: frozen whole blood, isolated PBMCs, or DNA extracted from either of those sample types. Sequenced material: peripheral blood. The sequence links TRBV28 to TRBJ2-7; matching of 6 bases hints at TRBD1 as the D gene. The sequence derives from a middle-aged woman who had recovered from COVID-19. The CDR3 region: CASSSRDTAYEQYF. The DNA sequence is as follows: TGTGCCAGCAGCTCCCGGGACACCGCCTACGAGCAGTACTTC.